These 6 T cell receptor beta chains share one sample of origin, sequenced in a study of CD8+CD57+ T cells in acquired aplastic anemia. Sequencing involved patients with CD8+CD57+ cell expansion previously shown by flow cytometry. TCR beta VDJ and CDR3 were profiled, and genomic DNA was the template. TCRdb redid the calling of the reads with MiXCR, one entry per CDR3 protein. The sample lists fewer than 200,000 distinct CDR3 sequences, 60% to 80% seen once, with more than 35% in the top ten. The specimen sequenced was sorted CD4+, CD8+, or CD8+CD57+ T cells (not recorded which) from PBMCs. These receptor sequences come from a human donor with aplastic anemia.

This chain connects TRBV6-2 or TRBV6-3 to TRBJ1-2; D possibly corresponds to TRBD1 (5 bases). The CDR3 extends over 12 amino acids. Germline V CDR1 and CDR2: MNHEY, SVGEGT. V lost 5 bases to trimming and J lost 5 bases, with 9 bases between them. CDR3 nucleotide sequence: TGTGCCAGCAGTGGGAGGACATATGGCTACACCTTC. Translating gives CASSGRTYGYTF.

This clonotype showed up just a few times. The V and J genes are TRBV5-6 and TRBJ2-7, with unresolved D. Germline assignment: CDR1 SGHDT and CDR2 YYEEEE. V lost 8 bases to trimming and J lost 2 bases, with 14 bases between them. This CDR3 is built from 13 residues. CDR3 sequence reads: CASSLGLTYEQYF. The CDR3 DNA reads as TGTGCCAGTAGCCTCGGGCTTACCTACGAGCAGTACTTC.

This clonotype was detected ten times or more. This rearrangement joins TRBV20-1 to TRBJ1-1; D uncertain. Germline V CDR1 and CDR2: DFQATT, SNEGSKA (reference sequence). The CDR3 covers 12 residues. Trimming shortened V by 1 base and J by 10 bases, and 13 bases separated the two germline ends. The CDR3, as DNA: TGCAGTGCTAGAGGGGGTATAAACACAGCTTTCTTT. Its protein product is CSARGGINTAFF.

The chain carries TRBV2 and TRBJ1-4; 7 nucleotides align to TRBD1. The CDR3 is made up of 14 amino acids. After removal of 5 bases from V and 3 bases from J, the junction contained 3 bases not matched to a gene. In germline, CDR1 is SNHLY, CDR2 FYNNEI. The CDR3 region is CASSRDRSNEKLFF. CDR3 nucleotides: TGTGCCAGCAGTAGGGACAGATCTAATGAAAAACTGTTTTTT.

The chain is built from TRBV9 and TRBJ1-2; tentative D call: TRBD1 (5 bases). CDR3 length equals 10 residues. Germline V lookup: CDR1 SGDLS, CDR2 YYNGEE. V was trimmed by 5 bases and J by 13 bases, leaving 12 bases between them. The chain's CDR3 is CASSDRRGTF. The CDR3 DNA reads as TGTGCCAGCAGTGACAGAAGGGGCACCTTC. Full variable domain (missing parts from reference TRBV9 and TRBJ1-2): DSGVTQTPKHLITATGQRVTLRCSPRSGDLSVYWYQQSLDQGLQFLIQYYNGEERAKGNILERFSAQQFPDLHSELNLSSLELGDSALYFCASSDRRGTFGSGTRLTVV.

J is TRBJ2-1 and V is TRBV10-3, with TRBD2 identical over 9 bases. CDR1 and CDR2 (germline): ENHRY, SYGVKD. CDR3 length: 15 residues. V lost 0 bases, J lost 6 bases, and 3 bases stayed unmatched. The CDR3 loop is CAISESPSGVNEQFF. The CDR3 DNA is TGTGCCATCAGTGAGTCTCCTAGCGGGGTCAATGAGCAGTTCTTC.